The text below deals with one T cell receptor (beta chain). Its antigen is currently unknown. A much more abundant neighbour one base away suggests this may be a read error. Library construction for TCR beta used iRepertoire HTBI primers and Arm-PCR of CDR3 regions. TCRdb re-derived calls from the multiplex PCR reads in MiXCR, one entry per CDR3 protein. The repertoire holds about 460,000 distinct CDR3 sequences, with approximately 23% as singletons. V lost 5 bases and J lost 4, with 20 bases in between. The CDR3 length is 16 residues. The germline V gene has CDR1 SGHTA and CDR2 FQGNSA. Documented time point: persistent/refractory GD, antithyroid drugs over 5 years with positive TRAb. Scientists built the TCR library using RNA that was extracted from PBMCs. The data belong to a study of regulatory T cells in long-lasting Graves disease. General study findings and limits: The study found lower TCR diversity in persistent Graves' patients than in newly diagnosed ones. Sample size was small, which may have lowered accuracy.

This sequence joins TRBV7-2 and TRBJ1-1; D unclear. The receptor was derived from a female donor with Graves disease. The sequencing here drew on peripheral blood mononuclear cells (PBMCs), taken when the disease was refractory, from a patient treated with antithyroid drugs. CDR3 DNA: TGTGCCAGCAGCGTAGACACCATAGGAATGGCCACTGAAGCTTTCTTT. As protein: CASSVDTIGMATEAFF.